The 5 T cell receptor beta chains below were found in one sample sequenced in a study of glioma-infiltrating T cells after dendritic cell vaccination. Sequenced by immunoSEQ multiplex PCR; TCRdb stores in-frame clones only, minus some. This sample has more than 95,000 clones; nearly 90% occur once, and the top ten carry 2.7%. Time point denoted: after dendritic cell vaccination, including at tumor progression/relapse. This specimen was blood, taken after dendritic cell vaccination. All receptors derive from a human donor with glioblastoma.

The chain employs TRBV2 and TRBJ2-3; 11 bases align to TRBD1. This CDR3 has 15 residues. J was trimmed by 4 bases and V by 6 bases; bases with no gene match: 6. The germline CDR1 and CDR2 sequences are SNHLY and FYNNEI. As DNA, the CDR3 is TGTGCCAGCAGAGCCGGGACAGGGGGTGCAGATACGCAGTATTTT. Its translation: CASRAGTGGADTQYF.

As regards this clone: The identical CDR3 is also encoded by other nucleotide sequences in the sample. V usage is TRBV27 and J usage is TRBJ1-6; D call uncertain. CDR3 size: 13 residues. V lost 6 bases and J 3 bases, leaving 6 bases between the germline ends. Looked up from germline, CDR1 is MNHEY and CDR2 is SMNVEV (reference sequence). The DNA of the CDR3 is TGTGCCAGCAGCGGAGGCTATAATTCACCCCTCCACTTT. Its protein product is CASSGGYNSPLHF.

This clone was picked up one time. The junction departs from germline at one end; a sequencing error may be responsible. The identical CDR3 is also encoded by other nucleotide sequences in the sample. This chain connects TRBV11-3 to TRBJ2-5, with 10 bases that match TRBD2. The germline CDR1 and CDR2 sequences are SGHNT and YENEEA. This CDR3 region has 16 residues. The DNA of the CDR3 is TGCGCCAGCAGCTCTCCATCAGCGGGAGGGCAGGAGACCCAGTACTTC. It is translated as CASSSPSAGGQETQYF.

The chain joins TRBV19 to TRBJ1-1, with D unresolved. V lost 9 bases to trimming and J lost 5 bases, with 16 bases between them. Per the germline V gene, CDR1 is LNHDA and CDR2 is SQIVND (reference sequence). CDR3 length: 13 residues. The CDR3 nucleotides read TGTGCCAGCGCACTTGGGCTGTGGACTGAAGCTTTCTTT. Its protein is CASALGLWTEAFF.

The chain employs TRBV5-5 and TRBJ2-7; the D gene is possibly TRBD1 (5 bases). V was trimmed by 6 bases and J by 2 bases, leaving 18 bases between them. The length of the CDR3 is 15 residues. CDR1 and CDR2 from the germline V gene are SGHKS and YYEKEE (reference sequence). The CDR3 spells CASTPGNLLTYEQYF. The CDR3 nucleotides read TGTGCCAGCACCCCAGGGAACTTGCTGACCTACGAGCAGTACTTC.